Reported below is one T cell receptor (beta chain). The antigen remains undetermined. The CDR3 totals 16 residues. CDR1 and CDR2 (germline): MDHEN, SYDVKM. Trimming took 4 bases from V and 4 from J, leaving 17 bases between them. Positive CCR7 selection of CD45RO-negative cells yielded the naive CD8 cells, and terminally differentiated effector memory CD45RA+ cells were excluded. The repertoire was sequenced with immunoSEQ multiplex PCR; TCRdb's copy has only in-frame clones and lacks some. Among approximately 600,000 clones, approximately 96% were seen once, and the ten largest hold over 0.095%. The sample belongs to a study of shared clonotypes between healthy human individuals. Study-wide findings and caveats: With a few donors compared, roughly 4.9% of naive CD4 clonotypes were shared. Represented genetic and exposure-history diversity was restricted by having few donors.

This clonotype was obtained from a woman aged 30 to 39 in good health. Source material: naive CD8+ T cells sorted from blood. The rearrangement uses TRBV28 and TRBJ2-1; the D gene is possibly TRBD1 (6 bases). The CDR3, as DNA: TGTGCCAGCAGTTGGGCCCTAACAGGGAAGTACAATGAGCAGTTCTTC. Translating it yields CASSWALTGKYNEQFF. Full variable domain (rest looked up from reference TRBV28 and TRBJ2-1): DVKVTQSSRYLVKRTGEKVFLECVQDMDHENMFWYRQDPGLGLRLIYFSYDVKMKEKGDIPEGYSVSREKKERFSLILESASTNQTSMYLCASSWALTGKYNEQFFGPGTRLTVL.